What follows are 23 T cell receptor beta chains derived from one specimen sequenced in a study of T-cell reconstitution after alpha-beta-depleted transplantation in children. Preparation of the TCRbeta library used unique molecular identifiers. MiXCR, applied by TCRdb to the PCR reads, yields one record per CDR3 protein. The table includes about 250,000 distinct CDR3 sequences, under 30% detected once. Sequencing used PBMCs, mostly from graft donor cells, obtained 360 days after TCRalphabeta/CD19-depleted stem cell transplant. Receptors were obtained from a female patient aged 2 to 10 who had a stem cell transplant for congenital amegakaryocytic thrombocytopenia, so the T cells may come from the graft donor.

This clonotype was detected a few times. This chain connects TRBV7-8 to TRBJ2-7; 8 positions agree with TRBD2. The CDR3 extends over 15 amino acids. Germline assignment: CDR1 SGHVS and CDR2 FQNEAQ. V gave up 5 bases and J gave up 3 bases; unmatched junction bases: 9. CDR3 DNA sequence: TGTGCCAGCAGCCAGTATAGCGGGGTAAACTACGAGCAGTACTTC. It codes for CASSQYSGVNYEQYF.

J is TRBJ2-3 and V is TRBV3-1; D is undetermined. The CDR3 is 14 residues long. V shed 1 base and J shed 6 bases, with 11 bases lying between them. Germline assignment: CDR1 LGHDT and CDR2 YNNKEL (reference sequence). CDR3 region: CASSQVLPADTQYF. Here the CDR3 DNA reads TGTGCCAGCAGCCAAGTGTTGCCCGCGGATACGCAGTATTTT.

The rearrangement links TRBV29-1 to TRBJ2-1, with TRBD1 identical over 7 bases. The ends lost 6 bases at V and 8 bases at J; junction bases unmatched: 4. Germline loops: CDR1 SQVTM, CDR2 ANQGSEA. The CDR3 loop spans 11 amino acids. The CDR3 sequence: CSVHRGYEQFF. Here the CDR3 DNA reads TGCAGCGTCCACAGGGGATATGAGCAGTTCTTC.

This clonotype has only one observation. The V call is TRBV7-9, the J call TRBJ2-1; 9 positions match TRBD2. The CDR3 covers 15 residues. The germline V gene has CDR1 SEHNR and CDR2 FQNEAQ (reference sequence). V lost 1 base to trimming and J lost 3 bases; unmatched junction nucleotides: 1. Written as DNA, the CDR3 is TGTGCCAGCAGCTTAGGCGGGAGGGTCTACAATGAGCAGTTCTTC. Translating gives CASSLGGRVYNEQFF.

Note on this clonotype: At one of its ends the junction is not consistent with the germline gene, which may arise from a read error. The chain carries TRBV5-1 and TRBJ2-1; a weak D match, TRBD1 (6 bases). CDR3 length: 14 residues. CDR1 and CDR2 from the germline V gene are SGHRS and YFSETQ. The CDR3 here is CASSAQLNRERKIF. The CDR3 nucleotides are TGCGCCAGCAGCGCTCAACTCAACAGGGAGAGAAAGATCTTC.

V gene TRBV4-1 combines with J gene TRBJ1-2, with a possible D match to TRBD1 (5 bases). Per the germline V gene, CDR1 is MGHRA and CDR2 is YSYEKL. Between the trimmed V and J ends, which lost 2 bases and 3 bases, there was a span of 13 bases. CDR3 length equals 15 residues. CDR3 sequence (DNA): TGCGCCAGCAGCCAAAACGTTAGGGGCGACTATGGCTACACCTTC. Translated, it gives CASSQNVRGDYGYTF.

The V call is TRBV7-2, the J call TRBJ2-3, with 8 nucleotides matching TRBD2. The CDR3 has 14 residues. In germline, CDR1 is SGHTA, CDR2 FQGNSA. The V and J ends lost 2 bases and 6 bases, in that order; junction bases with no gene match: 4. CDR3 DNA sequence: TGTGCCAGCAGCTTATTAGGGACTAGTGATACGCAGTATTTT. Protein sequence: CASSLLGTSDTQYF. The full variable domain, in which reference TRBV7-2 and TRBJ2-3 provide the parts outside the CDR3, is GAGVSQSPSNKVTEKGKDVELRCDPISGHTALYWYRQSLGQGLEFLIYFQGNSAPDKSGLPSDRFSAERTGGSVSTLTIQRTQQEDSAVYLCASSLLGTSDTQYFGPGTRLTVL.

The chain combines TRBV15 with TRBJ1-3; D not resolved. The CDR3 extends over 15 amino acids. Deletions cut 3 bases from V and 0 bases from J, with 9 bases between. From germline, CDR1 is LNHNV and CDR2 YYDKDF (reference sequence). CDR3 amino acids: CATSREARSGNTIYF. CDR3 DNA sequence: TGTGCCACCAGCAGGGAAGCCCGCTCTGGAAACACCATATATTTT.

The sample holds a few counts of this clonotype. The CDR3, as DNA: TGTGCCAGCAGTTTCTTTTACGAGCAGTACTTC. Its protein is CASSFFYEQYF. The rearrangement joins TRBV28 to TRBJ2-7; D is unclear. CDR1 is MDHEN, CDR2 SYDVKM, per germline. With 3 bases removed from V and 4 bases from J, the gap between germline ends came to 4 bases. The CDR3 contains 11 residues.

The rearrangement links TRBV14 to TRBJ2-7, with 7 bases that match TRBD1. CDR1 is SGHDN, CDR2 FVKESK, per germline. The trim removed 6 bases at V and 3 bases at J, leaving 8 bases unmatched. CDR3 length equals 14 residues. The CDR3 region has the DNA TGTGCCAGCAGGCCGACAGGGAAATTCTACGAGCAGTACTTC. This translates into CASRPTGKFYEQYF.

This chain links TRBV30 with TRBJ2-3; D perhaps matches TRBD2 (5 bases). CDR3 size: 19 residues. CDR1 GTSNPN and CDR2 SVGIG come from the germline V gene (reference sequence). Trimming stripped 0 bases from V and 3 bases from J, with 25 bases between. The CDR3, as DNA: TGTGCCTGGAGTGTACTGAGTGGGAGATCAACACATGAAACAGATACGCAGTATTTT. Encoded protein: CAWSVLSGRSTHETDTQYF.

V usage is TRBV5-1 and J usage is TRBJ2-7; D gene ambiguous. Trimming removed 3 bases at V and 7 bases at J, with 11 bases between. Germline CDR1 reads SGHRS; CDR2 reads YFSETQ. The CDR3 has 12 amino acids. CDR3 in DNA: TGCGCCAGCAGCTCCGGCAGTTCTGAGCAGTACTTC. It is translated as CASSSGSSEQYF.

The chain uses TRBV4-1 and TRBJ2-5; D is possibly TRBD2 (5 bases). The ends were cut back, 0 bases at V and 5 bases at J, with 10 bases in the middle. The CDR3 loop spans 14 amino acids. Germline-derived CDR1 and CDR2 are MGHRA and YSYEKL. The CDR3 DNA is TGCGCCAGCAGCCAAGATGGAGGATATGAGACCCAGTACTTC. This sequence encodes CASSQDGGYETQYF.

CDR3 DNA: TGTGCCAGCAGCCAAGAGACTTTCGAATACTACGAGCAGTACTTC. Translation gives CASSQETFEYYEQYF. This chain joins TRBV4-2 and TRBJ2-7; D unresolved. CDR1 is LGHNA, CDR2 YNFKEQ, per germline. Trimming removed 0 bases at V and 3 bases at J, with 12 bases between. There are 15 residues in the CDR3.

The CDR3 coding sequence is TGTGCCAGCTCACCTCGACGCGGAGGGACAGATACGCAGTATTTT. Its translation is CASSPRRGGTDTQYF. This chain links TRBV18 with TRBJ2-3; the D gene is possibly TRBD2 (6 bases). Trimming removed 3 bases from V and 3 bases from J, with 13 bases in between. Germline CDR1 and CDR2: KGHSH and LQKENI. CDR3 size: 15 residues.

The chain uses TRBV18 and TRBJ2-7; a possible D gene is TRBD1 (6 bases). Germline CDR1 KGHSH, CDR2 LQKENI. The CDR3 contains 15 residues. V gave up 3 bases and J gave up 6 bases, with 18 bases separating them. The CDR3 region has the DNA TGTGCCAGCTCACCCACCGGGACAACTGGCATCGAGCAGTACTTC. Translated: CASSPTGTTGIEQYF.

The chain recombines TRBV12-3 or TRBV12-4 with TRBJ2-5, with TRBD2 identical over 10 bases. The CDR3 covers 16 residues. The junction had 5 bases not matched to a gene; V was cut back by 2 bases and J by 2 bases. CDR3 sequence (DNA): TGTGCCAGCAGTTTAATAGCGGGAGGCCGACAAGAGACCCAGTACTTC. This sequence encodes CASSLIAGGRQETQYF.

The rearrangement links TRBV5-1 to TRBJ2-7; D is perhaps TRBD2 (7 bases). CDR1 SGHRS and CDR2 YFSETQ come from the germline V gene. V dropped 4 bases and J dropped 3 bases, with 26 bases sitting between them. This CDR3 comprises 18 residues. The CDR3 protein is CASSTPRQSGGQGYEQYF. For the CDR3, the DNA is TGCGCCAGCAGCACCCCCCGACAGTCGGGGGGACAAGGCTACGAGCAGTACTTC.

The sample holds a few counts of this clonotype. The CDR3 is CASSRRLAGRNEQFF. For the CDR3, the DNA is TGTGCCAGCAGCCGCCGACTAGCGGGCCGCAATGAGCAGTTCTTC. The V and J genes are TRBV5-4 and TRBJ2-1, with 10 bases that match TRBD2. The J segment lost 6 bases and the V segment lost 4 bases, leaving 7 bases of the junction unmatched. Germline CDR1 is SGHNT and CDR2 is YYREEE (reference sequence). There are 15 residues in the CDR3. The whole variable domain, remainder taken from reference TRBV5-4 and TRBJ2-1, is ETGVTQSPTHLIKTRGQQVTLRCSSQSGHNTVSWYQQALGQGPQFIFQYYREEENGRGNFPPRFSGLQFPNYSSELNVNALELDDSALYLCASSRRLAGRNEQFFGPGTRLTVL.

Worth noting for this clonotype: One end of the junction does not line up with germline, which may come from a read error. The genes are TRBV6-5 and TRBJ2-6, with D possibly being TRBD1 or TRBD2 (5 bases each). Germline CDR1 reads MNHEY; CDR2 reads SVGAGI. The CDR3 spans 16 residues. CDR3 residues: CGSSYFEGPGANVLTF. CDR3 DNA: TGTGGCAGCAGTTACTTCGAGGGGCCAGGGGCCAACGTCCTGACTTTC.

This clonotype was counted between two and nine times. The rearrangement links TRBV3-1 to TRBJ2-2; perhaps TRBD1 as D (6 bases). V shed 1 base and J shed 3 bases, with 12 bases lying between them. Germline-derived CDR1 and CDR2 are LGHDT and YNNKEL (reference sequence). CDR3 length equals 16 residues. CDR3 protein: CASSQVVGADTGELFF. CDR3 DNA: TGTGCCAGCAGCCAAGTCGTGGGGGCCGACACCGGGGAGCTGTTTTTT. The full variable domain, in which reference TRBV3-1 and TRBJ2-2 provide the parts outside the CDR3, is DTAVSQTPKYLVTQMGNDKSIKCEQNLGHDTMYWYKQDSKKFLKIMFSYNNKELIINETVPNRFSPKSPDKAHLNLHINSLELGDSAVYFCASSQVVGADTGELFFGEGSRLTVL.

The V gene is TRBV5-1, the J gene TRBJ2-5; no clear D gene. Trimming took off 2 bases at V and 5 bases at J, with 13 bases between the two ends. The V gene's germline CDR1 is SGHRS and CDR2 YFSETQ. The CDR3 extends over 14 amino acids. CDR3 loop: CASSFDPNWETQYF. CDR3 nucleotide sequence: TGCGCCAGCAGCTTTGACCCCAATTGGGAGACCCAGTACTTC.

CDR3 coding DNA: TGTGCCAGCACTCGGTTCGGTAATTCACCCCTCCACTTT. The encoded protein is CASTRFGNSPLHF. This sequence joins TRBV6-1 and TRBJ1-6, with no clear D. The length of the CDR3 is 13 residues. Looked up from germline, CDR1 is MNHNS and CDR2 is SASEGT. V lost 7 bases to trimming and J lost 6 bases, with 10 bases between them.